This TCR beta chain was retrieved from a study of Graves' ophthalmopathy and Graves' hyperthyroidism. This clonotype has at least ten counts. The study excluded patients with other autoimmune diseases, uncontrolled infections, pregnancy or lactation. For repertoire sequencing, the TCR beta CDR3 regions were amplified from RNA transcripts. A first-round RT-PCR used HTBI primers, followed by a second-round multiplex PCR. TCRdb processed the multiplex PCR reads anew with MiXCR; each CDR3 protein has one entry. The sample has approximately 640,000 distinct CDR3 sequences; about 38% are singletons. The germline V gene encodes CDR1 LGHDT and CDR2 YNNKEL (reference sequence). Trimming stripped 0 bases from V and 11 bases from J, with 13 bases between. CDR3 size: 13 residues.

The sequencing input was peripheral blood. This receptor was identified in an adult man with Graves' ophthalmopathy. This chain connects TRBV3-1 to TRBJ1-1; D not certain. The CDR3 region is CASSQDGRRVAFF. In DNA form, the CDR3 reads TGTGCCAGCAGCCAAGATGGTCGGCGTGTGGCTTTCTTT.